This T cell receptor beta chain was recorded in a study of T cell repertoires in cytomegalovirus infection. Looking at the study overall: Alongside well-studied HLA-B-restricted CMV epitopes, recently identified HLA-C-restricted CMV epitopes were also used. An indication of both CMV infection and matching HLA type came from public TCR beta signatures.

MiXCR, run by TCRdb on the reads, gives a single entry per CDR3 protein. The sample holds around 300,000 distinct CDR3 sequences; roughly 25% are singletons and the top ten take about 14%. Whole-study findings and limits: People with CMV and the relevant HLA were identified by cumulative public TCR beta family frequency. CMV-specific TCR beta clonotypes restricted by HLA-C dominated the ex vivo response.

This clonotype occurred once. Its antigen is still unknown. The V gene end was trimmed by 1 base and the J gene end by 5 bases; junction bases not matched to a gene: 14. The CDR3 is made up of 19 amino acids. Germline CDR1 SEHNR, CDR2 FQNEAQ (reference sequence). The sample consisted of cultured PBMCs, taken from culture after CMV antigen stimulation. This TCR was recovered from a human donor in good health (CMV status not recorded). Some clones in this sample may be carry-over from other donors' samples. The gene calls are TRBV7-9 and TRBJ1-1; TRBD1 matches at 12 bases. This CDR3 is CASSLGLGTGGVRRTEAFF. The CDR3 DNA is TGTGCCAGCAGCTTAGGACTTGGGACAGGGGGCGTGAGGAGGACTGAAGCTTTCTTT.